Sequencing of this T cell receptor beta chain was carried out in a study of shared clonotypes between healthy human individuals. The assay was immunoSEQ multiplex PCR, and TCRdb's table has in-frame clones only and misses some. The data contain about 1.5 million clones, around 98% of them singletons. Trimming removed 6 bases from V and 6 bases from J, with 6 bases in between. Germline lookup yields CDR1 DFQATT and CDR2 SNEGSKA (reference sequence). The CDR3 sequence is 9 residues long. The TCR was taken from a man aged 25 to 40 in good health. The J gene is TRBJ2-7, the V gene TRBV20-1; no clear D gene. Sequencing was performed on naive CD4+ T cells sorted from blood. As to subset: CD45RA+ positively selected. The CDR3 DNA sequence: TGCAGTGCATTCCGCGAGCAGTACTTC. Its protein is CSAFREQYF.